This record looks at one T cell receptor beta chain sequence and its context. Its target is unknown. PCR used 60 Vbeta primers and 13 Jbeta primers. The protocol was immunoSEQ multiplex PCR, while the TCRdb copy is restricted to in-frame clones and leaves out a portion. The sample holds about 150,000 clones, 65% to 80% seen once. This sample is part of a study of cytomegalovirus exposure and HLA in healthy donors. Broader study findings: Later work found most CMV-associated TCR beta chains apparently HLA-restricted.

There are 15 residues in the CDR3. V shed 6 bases, J shed 6 bases, and the junction held 8 bases outside the gene matches. Germline V lookup: CDR1 MNHEY, CDR2 SVGAGI. The TCR was taken from a woman between 40 and 50 years old in good health and CMV-seronegative. This sequence joins TRBV6-5 and TRBJ2-7; 13 bases agree with TRBD2. Specimen: PBMCs. For the CDR3, the DNA is TGTGCCAGCAGGCCTACTAGCGGGAGGGCCGTCGAGCAGTACTTC. Translated, it gives CASRPTSGRAVEQYF.